The present T cell receptor beta chain was sequenced within a study of blood T cells in healthy people across ages (dated by TCRdb to 2015 to 2017). Background on the whole study: In model experiments, roughly one uniquely barcoded TCR beta cDNA molecule per two T cells was captured by template switching. The study analyzed two additional independent replicas of 1 million unique cDNA reads from the same blood draw for two donors, one aged 18 to 29 and one aged 80 or older. The donors were divided into four age groups: young (average about 15 years), middle-aged (approximately 41), aged (approximately 62) and long-lived (roughly 82). To track age-related changes in TCR beta repertoire diversity, the study relied on deep sequencing normalized with unique cDNA molecular identifiers. Donors of different ages were randomly distributed across sequencing lanes to avoid experimental bias. Results the study describes overall, beyond this receptor: Observed TCR beta diversity per million T cells fell roughly linearly with age, and a significant reduction was already apparent by age around 40. Estimates of total diversity based on one million sequenced T cells were considered lower bounds and underestimates. Conclusive comparison of naive and antigen-experienced compartments was prevented by the profiling of bulk unsorted PBMCs. Donor CMV infection status was unknown, potentially confounding age-related changes in expanded clonotypes. The percentage of naive T cells measured by flow cytometry correlated strongly with observed TCR beta diversity. Compared with the aged group, more naive CD4+ T cells, fewer expanded clones and increased TCR diversity were shown by the long-lived group, suggesting age selection.

Library method: 5' RACE. The sequencer was an Illumina HiSeq 2500. The second PCR ran for about 6 to 12 cycles and used a J-beta primer mix along with a sample-barcoded 5' primer. Each TCR beta cDNA molecule received a unique molecular identifier from a template-switch 5' adaptor carrying 12 random nucleotides. At least 2.5 million CDR3-containing paired-end reads were obtained from each sample. The Mint cDNA synthesis kit, primed by a TRBC-specific oligonucleotide, was used to synthesize first-strand cDNA from all RNA. Following uracil-DNA glycosylase treatment, all cDNA underwent a first 18-cycle PCR with the universal primers M1SS and BC2_uni_R. Per the source publication's procedure: For normalization, 1 million high-quality reads were randomly selected from each sample, with every read carrying a distinct molecular identifier. Instead of being binned into consensus sequences, reads with shared molecular identifiers were discarded. MiTCR, run with a Q25 quality threshold and the strictest error-elimination algorithm, handled CDR3 identification, clonotype clustering and error correction. A nonparametric unseen species model with Euler transformation was used to estimate lower-bound total TCR beta diversity. TCRdb handled the public reads itself, with Q25 trimming in fastp and clone calling in MiXCR, and kept productive beta chains. Every entry covers one CDR3 protein and lists the most common genes and DNA from its rows. The V and J calls, along with clone size, are taken from TCRdb and not from the paper's own processing. For this sample there are fewer than 900,000 distinct CDR3 sequences; around 48% appear just once. The ten largest clonotypes hold roughly 30% of the sample.

The roughly 39 donors, aged about 6 to 95 years, were systemically healthy Caucasian individuals from Russia. Each donor gave 9 to 10 milliliters of peripheral blood, collected into EDTA-treated Vacutainer tubes. Ficoll-Paque density-gradient centrifugation was used to isolate PBMCs, with at least 7 million per sample. Total RNA was extracted from PBMCs with Trizol reagent, with at least 6 micrograms obtained per sample. Naive CD45RAhigh/CD27high T cell percentages were measured by flow cytometry on a PBMC aliquot from every donor. Notes on this clonotype: This clone's antigen is unknown. Per-base qualities were not stored, and no clone one base away is much larger.

Per the germline V gene (reference sequence), DFQATT is the CDR1 and SNEGSKA is the CDR2. Trimming accounts for 6 bases at V and 7 bases at J, while the number of junction bases matched to no gene is 5. There are 12 amino acids in the CDR3, from cysteine to phenylalanine inclusive. Only the CDR3 DNA stays, 36 bases, in frame from base 1. The TCR comes from a woman aged 55 to 70 in good health. The sequence links TRBV20-1 to TRBJ2-1, and 8 bases in between align with TRBD2. The specimen was blood. The nucleotide sequence is TGCAGTGCCGAGGGACTAGGAAATGAGCAGTTCTTC. This gives the protein CSAEGLGNEQFF.